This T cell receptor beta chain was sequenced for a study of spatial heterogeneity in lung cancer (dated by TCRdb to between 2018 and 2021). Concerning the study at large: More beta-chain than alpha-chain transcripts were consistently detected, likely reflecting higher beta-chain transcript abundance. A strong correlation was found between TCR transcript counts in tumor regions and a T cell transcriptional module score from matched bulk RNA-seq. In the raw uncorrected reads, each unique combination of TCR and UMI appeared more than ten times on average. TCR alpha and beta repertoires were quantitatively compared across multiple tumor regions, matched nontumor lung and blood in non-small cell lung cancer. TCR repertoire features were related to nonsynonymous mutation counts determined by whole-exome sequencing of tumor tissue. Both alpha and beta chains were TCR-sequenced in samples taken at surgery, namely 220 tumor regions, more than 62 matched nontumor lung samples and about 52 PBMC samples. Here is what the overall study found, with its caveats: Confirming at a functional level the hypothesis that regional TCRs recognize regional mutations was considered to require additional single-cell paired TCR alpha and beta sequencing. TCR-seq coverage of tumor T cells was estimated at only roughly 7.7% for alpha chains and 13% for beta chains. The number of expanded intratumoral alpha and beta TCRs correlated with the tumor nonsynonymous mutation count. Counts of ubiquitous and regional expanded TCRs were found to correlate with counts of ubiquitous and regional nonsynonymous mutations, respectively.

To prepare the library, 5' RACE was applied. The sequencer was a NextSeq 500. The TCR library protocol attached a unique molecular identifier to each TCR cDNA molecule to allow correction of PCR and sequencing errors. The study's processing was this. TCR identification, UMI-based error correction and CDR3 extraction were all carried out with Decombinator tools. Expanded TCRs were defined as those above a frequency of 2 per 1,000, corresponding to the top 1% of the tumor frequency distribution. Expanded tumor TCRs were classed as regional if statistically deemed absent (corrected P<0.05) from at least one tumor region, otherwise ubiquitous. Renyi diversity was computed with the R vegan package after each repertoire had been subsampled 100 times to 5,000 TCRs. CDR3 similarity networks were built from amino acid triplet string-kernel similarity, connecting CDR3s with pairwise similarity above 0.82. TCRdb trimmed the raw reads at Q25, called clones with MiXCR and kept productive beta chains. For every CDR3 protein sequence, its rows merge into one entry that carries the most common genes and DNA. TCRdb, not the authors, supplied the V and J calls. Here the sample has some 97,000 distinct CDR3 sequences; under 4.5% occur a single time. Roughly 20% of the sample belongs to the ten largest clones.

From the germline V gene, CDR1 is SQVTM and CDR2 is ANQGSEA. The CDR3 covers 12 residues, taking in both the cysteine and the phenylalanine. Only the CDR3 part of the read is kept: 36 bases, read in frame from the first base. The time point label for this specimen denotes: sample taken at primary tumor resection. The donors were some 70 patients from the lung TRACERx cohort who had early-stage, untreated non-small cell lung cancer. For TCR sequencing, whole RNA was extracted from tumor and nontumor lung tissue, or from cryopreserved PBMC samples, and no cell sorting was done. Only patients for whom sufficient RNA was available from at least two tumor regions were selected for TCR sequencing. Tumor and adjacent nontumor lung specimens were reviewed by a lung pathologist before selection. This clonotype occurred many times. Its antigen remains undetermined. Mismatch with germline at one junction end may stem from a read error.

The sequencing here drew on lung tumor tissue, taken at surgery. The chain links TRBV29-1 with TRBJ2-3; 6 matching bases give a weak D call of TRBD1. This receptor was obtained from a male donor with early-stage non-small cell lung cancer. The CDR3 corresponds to CSVANRVDTQCF. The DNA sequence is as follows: TGCAGCGTTGCAAACAGGGTGGATACGCAGTGTTTT.